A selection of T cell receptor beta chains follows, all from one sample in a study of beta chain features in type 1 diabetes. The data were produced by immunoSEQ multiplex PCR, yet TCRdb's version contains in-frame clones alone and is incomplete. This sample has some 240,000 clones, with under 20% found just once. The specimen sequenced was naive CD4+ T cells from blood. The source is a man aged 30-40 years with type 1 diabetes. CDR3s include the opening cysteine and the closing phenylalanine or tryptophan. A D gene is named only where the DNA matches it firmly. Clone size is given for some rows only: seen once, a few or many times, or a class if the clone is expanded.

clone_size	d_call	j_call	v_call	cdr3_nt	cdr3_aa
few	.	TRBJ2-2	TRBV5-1	TGCGCCAGCAGCTTGGGCAGGACCGGGGAGCTGTTTTTT	CASSLGRTGELFF
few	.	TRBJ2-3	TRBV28	TGTGCCAGCAGGCTCCCTAGCCGGGCAGATACGCAGTATTTT	CASRLPSRADTQYF
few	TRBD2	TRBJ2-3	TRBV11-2	TGTGCCAGCAGCCAAACTCTAGCGGGAGTCACAGATACGCAGTATTTT	CASSQTLAGVTDTQYF
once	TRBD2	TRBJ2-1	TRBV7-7	TGTGCTAGCGCCATAGCGGGAGGCAGGGGTGAGCAGTTCTTC	CASAIAGGRGEQFF
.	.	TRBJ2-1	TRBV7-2	TGTGCCAGCAGCTTAGGGGCCCAGCTCAATGAGCAGTTCTTC	CASSLGAQLNEQFF
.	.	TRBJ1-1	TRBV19	TGTGCCAGTAGTATAGGCACAGGGAACACTGAAGCTTTCTTT	CASSIGTGNTEAFF
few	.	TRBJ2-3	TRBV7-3	TGTGCCAGCAGCTTACTGGCAGGGTCAGATACGCAGTATTTT	CASSLLAGSDTQYF
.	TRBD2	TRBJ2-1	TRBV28	TGTGCCAGCAGTTCAGCGGGGACCTACAATGAGCAGTTCTTC	CASSSAGTYNEQFF
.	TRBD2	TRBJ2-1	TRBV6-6	TGTGCCAGCAGTTACATAGCGGGGAACAATGAGCAGTTCTTC	CASSYIAGNNEQFF
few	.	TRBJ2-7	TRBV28	TGTGCCAGCAGTCCTGGACAGCTGCTGAGCTACGAGCAGTACTTC	CASSPGQLLSYEQYF
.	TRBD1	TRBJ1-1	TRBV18	TGTGCCAGCTCAAGCAATTTCGGACAGGGGTTTGAAGCTTTCTTT	CASSSNFGQGFEAFF
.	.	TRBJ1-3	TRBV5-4	TGTGCCAGCAGCTTGGGAACAGCTGGAAACACCATATATTTT	CASSLGTAGNTIYF
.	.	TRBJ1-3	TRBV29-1	TGCAGCGTTGGTGCAGGATACTCTGGAAACACCATATATTTT	CSVGAGYSGNTIYF
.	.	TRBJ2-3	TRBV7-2	TGTGCCAGCAGCCCCCATCGGAATGGGCGGGCAGATACGCAGTATTTT	CASSPHRNGRADTQYF
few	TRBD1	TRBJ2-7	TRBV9	TGTGCCAGCAGCGTAGGAGGGACAGGGCACTACGAGCAGTACTTC	CASSVGGTGHYEQYF
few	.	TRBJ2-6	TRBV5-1	TGCGCCAGCAGCTTGGCATATGCAGGCTCTGGGGCCAACGTCCTGACTTTC	CASSLAYAGSGANVLTF